This T cell receptor (beta chain) was identified during a study of technical replicates of blood from several donors (dated by TCRdb to about 2017). This clone was picked up one time. Its recognized antigen is unknown. The germline gene is not matched at one end of the junction; a read error may be the cause. Based on the germline V gene, the CDR1 and CDR2 sequences are SGHTA and FQGNSA. The CDR3, from cysteine to phenylalanine, totals 18 residues. Left in the record is the CDR3 DNA by itself, 54 bases read in frame from the first base. Libraries came from the immunoSEQ multiplex PCR assay. TCRdb's version of the immuneACCESS table is confined to in-frame rearrangements and falls short of the full clone set. An unresolved V gene accounts for under half of the shortfall where checked; the remainder is of unknown origin. The sample table lists around 63,000 clones, around 93% of them with a count of one. 3.5% to 5% of the sample is held by the ten biggest clonotypes.

The chain employs TRBV7-2 and TRBJ2-1; 8 central bases correspond to TRBD2. This receptor was taken from a human donor in good health. Some clones in this sample may be carry-over from other donors' samples. The sample consisted of PBMCs. The CDR3 region: CASSPRRTGGPSFNEQFF. The base sequence is TGTGCCAGCAGCCCGAGACGGACGGGGGGGCCATCCTTCAATGAGCAGTTCTTC. Beyond the CDR3, the reference TRBV7-2 and TRBJ2-1 genes provide the residues; the full variable domain reads: GAGVSQSPSNKVTEKGKDVELRCDPISGHTALYWYRQSLGQGLEFLIYFQGNSAPDKSGLPSDRFSAERTGGSVSTLTIQRTQQEDSAVYLCASSPRRTGGPSFNEQFFGPGTRLTVL.